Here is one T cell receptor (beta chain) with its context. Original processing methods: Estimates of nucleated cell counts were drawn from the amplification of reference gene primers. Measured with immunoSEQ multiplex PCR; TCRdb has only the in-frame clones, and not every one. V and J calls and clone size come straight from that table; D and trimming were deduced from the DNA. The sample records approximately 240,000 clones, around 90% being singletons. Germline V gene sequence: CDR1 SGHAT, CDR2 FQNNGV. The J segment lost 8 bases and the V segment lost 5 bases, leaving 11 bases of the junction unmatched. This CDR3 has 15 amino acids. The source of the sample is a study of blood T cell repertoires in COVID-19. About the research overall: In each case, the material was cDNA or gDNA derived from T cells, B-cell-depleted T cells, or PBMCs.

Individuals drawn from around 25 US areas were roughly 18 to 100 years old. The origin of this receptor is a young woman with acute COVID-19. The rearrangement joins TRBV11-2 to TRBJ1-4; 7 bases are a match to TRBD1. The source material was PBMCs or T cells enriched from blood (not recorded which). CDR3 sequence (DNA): TGTGCCAGCAGCCGCCCCGGGACAGTGGGCGAAAAACTGTTTTTT. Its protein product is CASSRPGTVGEKLFF.